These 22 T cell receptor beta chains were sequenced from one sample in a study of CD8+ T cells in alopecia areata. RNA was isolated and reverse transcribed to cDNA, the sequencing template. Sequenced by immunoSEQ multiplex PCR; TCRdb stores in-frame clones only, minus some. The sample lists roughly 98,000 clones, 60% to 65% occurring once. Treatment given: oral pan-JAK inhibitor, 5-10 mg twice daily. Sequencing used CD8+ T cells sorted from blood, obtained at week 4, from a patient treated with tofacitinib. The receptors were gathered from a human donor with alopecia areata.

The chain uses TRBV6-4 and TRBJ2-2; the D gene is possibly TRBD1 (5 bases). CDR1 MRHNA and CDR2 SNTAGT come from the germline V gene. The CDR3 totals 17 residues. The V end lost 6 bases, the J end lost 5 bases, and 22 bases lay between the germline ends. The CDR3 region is CASSQDWVQGRTGELFF. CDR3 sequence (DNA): TGTGCCAGCAGCCAAGACTGGGTCCAGGGAAGGACCGGGGAGCTGTTTTTT.

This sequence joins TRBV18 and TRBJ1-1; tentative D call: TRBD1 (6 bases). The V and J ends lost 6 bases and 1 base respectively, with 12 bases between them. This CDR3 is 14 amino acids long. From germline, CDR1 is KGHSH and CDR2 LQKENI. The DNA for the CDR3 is TGTGCCAGCTCTCCCAGGGACAAGAACACTGAAGCTTTCTTT. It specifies CASSPRDKNTEAFF. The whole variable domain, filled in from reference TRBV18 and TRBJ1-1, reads NAGVMQNPRHLVRRRGQEARLRCSPMKGHSHVYWYRQLPEEGLKFMVYLQKENIIDESGMPKERFSAEFPKEGPSILRIQQVVRGDSAAYFCASSPRDKNTEAFFGQGTRLTVV.

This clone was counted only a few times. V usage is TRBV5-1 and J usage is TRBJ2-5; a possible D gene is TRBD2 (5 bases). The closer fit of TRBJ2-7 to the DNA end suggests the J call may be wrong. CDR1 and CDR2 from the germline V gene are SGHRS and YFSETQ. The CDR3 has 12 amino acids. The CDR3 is CASGLSSYEQYF. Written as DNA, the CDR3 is TGCGCCAGCGGACTGAGCTCCTACGAGCAGTACTTC.

CDR3 in DNA: TGTGCCAGCAGCCCCACGATAGCGGGAGGAACCTACAATGAGCAGTTCTTC. Its protein product is CASSPTIAGGTYNEQFF. This sequence joins TRBV9 and TRBJ2-1; 10 nucleotides align to TRBD2. With V trimmed by 4 bases and J by 2 bases, 9 bases remained unmatched. The CDR3 runs to 17 residues. Per the germline V gene, CDR1 is SGDLS and CDR2 is YYNGEE.

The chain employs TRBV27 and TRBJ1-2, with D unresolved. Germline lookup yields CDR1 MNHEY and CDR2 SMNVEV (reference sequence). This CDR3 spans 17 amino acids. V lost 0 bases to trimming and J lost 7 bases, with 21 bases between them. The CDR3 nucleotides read TGTGCCAGCAGTTTATCGGTCAGTTCAAGCGTAGGCGGTGGCTACACCTTC. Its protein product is CASSLSVSSSVGGGYTF.

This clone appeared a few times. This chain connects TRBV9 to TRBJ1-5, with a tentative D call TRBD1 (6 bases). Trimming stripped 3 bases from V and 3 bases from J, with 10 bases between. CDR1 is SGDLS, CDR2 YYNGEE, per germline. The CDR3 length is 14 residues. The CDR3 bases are TGTGCCAGCAGCGCGGACAGCAACAATCAGCCCCAGCATTTT. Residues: CASSADSNNQPQHF.

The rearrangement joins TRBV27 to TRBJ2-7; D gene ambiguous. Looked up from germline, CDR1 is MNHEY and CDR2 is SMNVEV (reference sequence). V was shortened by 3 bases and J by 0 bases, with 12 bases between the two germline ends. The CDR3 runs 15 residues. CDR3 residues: CASSFQDGSSYEQYF. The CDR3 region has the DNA TGTGCCAGCAGTTTTCAGGACGGAAGCTCCTACGAGCAGTACTTC.

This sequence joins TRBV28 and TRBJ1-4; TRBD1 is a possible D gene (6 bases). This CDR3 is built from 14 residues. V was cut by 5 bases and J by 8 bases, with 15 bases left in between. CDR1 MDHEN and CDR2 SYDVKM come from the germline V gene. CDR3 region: CASSPRTVSEKLFF. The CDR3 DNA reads TGTGCCAGCAGTCCCAGGACAGTTTCGGAAAAACTGTTTTTT.

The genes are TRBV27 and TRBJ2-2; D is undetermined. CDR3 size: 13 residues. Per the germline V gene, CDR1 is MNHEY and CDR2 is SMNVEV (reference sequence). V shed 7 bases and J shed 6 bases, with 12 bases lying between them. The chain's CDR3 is CASNHDLAGELFF. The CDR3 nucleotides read TGTGCCAGCAACCACGACCTAGCCGGGGAGCTGTTTTTT.

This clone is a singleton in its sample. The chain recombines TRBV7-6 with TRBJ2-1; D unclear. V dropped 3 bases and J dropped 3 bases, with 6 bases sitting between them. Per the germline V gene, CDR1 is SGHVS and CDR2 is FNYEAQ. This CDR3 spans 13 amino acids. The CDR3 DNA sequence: TGTGCCAGCAGCTTCGATGGCTACAATGAGCAGTTCTTC. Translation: CASSFDGYNEQFF.

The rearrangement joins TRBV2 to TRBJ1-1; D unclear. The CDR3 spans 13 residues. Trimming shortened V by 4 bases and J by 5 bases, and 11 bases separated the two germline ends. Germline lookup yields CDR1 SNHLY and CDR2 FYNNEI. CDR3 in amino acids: CASSVSGWTEAFF. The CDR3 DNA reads TGTGCCAGCAGTGTTTCGGGTTGGACTGAAGCTTTCTTT.

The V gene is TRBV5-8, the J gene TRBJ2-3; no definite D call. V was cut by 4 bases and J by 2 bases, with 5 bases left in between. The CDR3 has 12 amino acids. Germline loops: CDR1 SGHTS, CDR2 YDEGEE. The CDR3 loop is CASSPVTDTQYF. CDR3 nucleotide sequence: TGTGCCAGCAGCCCCGTCACAGATACGCAGTATTTT.

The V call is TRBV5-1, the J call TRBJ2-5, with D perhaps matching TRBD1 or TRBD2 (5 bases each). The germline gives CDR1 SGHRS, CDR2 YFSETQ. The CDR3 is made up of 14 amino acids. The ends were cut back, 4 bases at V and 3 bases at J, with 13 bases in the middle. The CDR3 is CASSERSREETQYF. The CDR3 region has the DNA TGCGCCAGCAGCGAGCGGTCCAGGGAAGAGACCCAGTACTTC.

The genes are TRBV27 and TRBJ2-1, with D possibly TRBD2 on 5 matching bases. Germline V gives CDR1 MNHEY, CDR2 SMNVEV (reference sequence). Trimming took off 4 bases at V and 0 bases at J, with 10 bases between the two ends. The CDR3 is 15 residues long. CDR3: CASSSVGSSYNEQFF. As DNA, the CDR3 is TGTGCCAGCAGTTCCGTGGGGAGCTCCTACAATGAGCAGTTCTTC.

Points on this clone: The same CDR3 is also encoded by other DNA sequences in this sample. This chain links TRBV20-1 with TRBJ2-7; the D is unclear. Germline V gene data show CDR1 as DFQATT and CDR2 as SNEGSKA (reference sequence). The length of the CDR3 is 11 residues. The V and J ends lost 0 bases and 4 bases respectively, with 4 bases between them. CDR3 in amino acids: CSARDGYEQYF. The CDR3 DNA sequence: TGCAGTGCTAGAGATGGATACGAGCAGTACTTC.

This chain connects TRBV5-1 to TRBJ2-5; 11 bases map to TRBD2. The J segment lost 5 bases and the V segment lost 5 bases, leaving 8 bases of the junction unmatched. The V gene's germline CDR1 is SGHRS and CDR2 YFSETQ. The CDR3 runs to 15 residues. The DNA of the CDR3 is TGCGCCAGCAGAGCTACTAGCGGGGGTCTGGAGACCCAGTACTTC. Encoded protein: CASRATSGGLETQYF.

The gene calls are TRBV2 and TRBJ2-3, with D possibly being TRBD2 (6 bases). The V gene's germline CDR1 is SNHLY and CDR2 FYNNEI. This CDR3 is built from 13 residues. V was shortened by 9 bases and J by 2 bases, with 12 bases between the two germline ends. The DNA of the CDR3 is TGTGCCAGTGTGGGACTTCACACAGATACGCAGTATTTT. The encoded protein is CASVGLHTDTQYF.

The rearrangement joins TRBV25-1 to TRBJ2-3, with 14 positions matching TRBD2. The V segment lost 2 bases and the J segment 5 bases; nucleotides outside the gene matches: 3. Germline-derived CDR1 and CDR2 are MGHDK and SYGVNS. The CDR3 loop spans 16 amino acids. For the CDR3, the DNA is TGTGCCAGCAGTGAACGACTAGCGGGAGGGGGAGATACGCAGTATTTT. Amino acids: CASSERLAGGGDTQYF.

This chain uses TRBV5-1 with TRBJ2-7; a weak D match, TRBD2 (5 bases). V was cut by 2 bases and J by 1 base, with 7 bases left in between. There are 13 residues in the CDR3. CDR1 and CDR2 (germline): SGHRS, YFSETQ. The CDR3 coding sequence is TGCGCCAGCAGCTTCGAGGGTTCCTACGAGCAGTACTTC. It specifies CASSFEGSYEQYF.

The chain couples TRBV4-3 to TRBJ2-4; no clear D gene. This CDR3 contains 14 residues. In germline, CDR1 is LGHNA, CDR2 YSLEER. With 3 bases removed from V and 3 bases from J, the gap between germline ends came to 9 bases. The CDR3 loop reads CASSHDSGKNIQYF. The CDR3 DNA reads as TGCGCCAGCAGCCATGATTCCGGCAAAAACATTCAGTACTTC.

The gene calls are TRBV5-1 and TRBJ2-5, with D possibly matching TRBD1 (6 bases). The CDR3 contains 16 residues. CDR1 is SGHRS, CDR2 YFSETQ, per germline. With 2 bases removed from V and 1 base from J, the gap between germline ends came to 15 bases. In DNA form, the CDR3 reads TGCGCCAGCAGCTTCGGGGCAGGGGCCCTCCAAGAGACCCAGTACTTC. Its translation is CASSFGAGALQETQYF.

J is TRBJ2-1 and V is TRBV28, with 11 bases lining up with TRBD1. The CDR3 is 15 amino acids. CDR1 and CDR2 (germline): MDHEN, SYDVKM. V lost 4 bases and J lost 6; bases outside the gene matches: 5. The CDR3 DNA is TGTGCCAGCAGTTCGCCGGGACAGGGGGTCAATGAGCAGTTCTTC. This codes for CASSSPGQGVNEQFF.